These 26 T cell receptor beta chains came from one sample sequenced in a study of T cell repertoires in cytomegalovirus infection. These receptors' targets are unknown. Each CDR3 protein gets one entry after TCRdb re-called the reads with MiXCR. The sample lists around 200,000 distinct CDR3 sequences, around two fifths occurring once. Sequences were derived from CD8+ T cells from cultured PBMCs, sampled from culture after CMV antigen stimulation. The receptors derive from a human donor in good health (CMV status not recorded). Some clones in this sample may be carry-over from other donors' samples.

Here the CDR3 DNA reads TGTGCCAGCAGCTTAGCAGCGCAGGGGGACGGATTCGACGAGCAGTACTTC. This sequence encodes CASSLAAQGDGFDEQYF. The V call is TRBV7-4, the J call TRBJ2-7; 7 bases map to TRBD1. Germline loops: CDR1 SGHVT, CDR2 SQSDAQ. V lost 0 bases, J lost 5 bases, and 13 bases stayed unmatched. This CDR3 is built from 17 residues.

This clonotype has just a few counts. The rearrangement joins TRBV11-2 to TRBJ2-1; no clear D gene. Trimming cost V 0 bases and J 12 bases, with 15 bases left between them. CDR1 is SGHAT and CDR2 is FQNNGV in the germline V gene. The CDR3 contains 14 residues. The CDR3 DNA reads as TGTGCCAGCAGCTTAGAACAGCCCCTAGAAATGCAGTTCTTC. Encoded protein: CASSLEQPLEMQFF.

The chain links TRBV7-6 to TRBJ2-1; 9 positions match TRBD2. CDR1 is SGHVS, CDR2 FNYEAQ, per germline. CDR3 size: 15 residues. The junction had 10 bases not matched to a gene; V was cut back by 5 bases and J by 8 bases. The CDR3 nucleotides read TGTGCCAGCAGCCCCGATCCAGCGGGAGGCTATGAGCAGTTCTTC. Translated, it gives CASSPDPAGGYEQFF. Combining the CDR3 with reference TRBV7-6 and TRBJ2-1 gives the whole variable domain GAGVSQSPRYKVTKRGQDVALRCDPISGHVSLYWYRQALGQGPEFLTYFNYEAQQDKSGLPNDRFSAERPEGSISTLTIQRTEQRDSAMYRCASSPDPAGGYEQFFGPGTRLTVL.

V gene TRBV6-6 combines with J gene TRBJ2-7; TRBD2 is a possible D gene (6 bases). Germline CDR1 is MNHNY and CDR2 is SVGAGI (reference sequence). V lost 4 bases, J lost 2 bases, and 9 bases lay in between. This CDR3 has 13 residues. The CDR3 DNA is TGTGCCAGCAGTTCCCCGGGAGCCTACGAGCAGTACTTC. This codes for CASSSPGAYEQYF.

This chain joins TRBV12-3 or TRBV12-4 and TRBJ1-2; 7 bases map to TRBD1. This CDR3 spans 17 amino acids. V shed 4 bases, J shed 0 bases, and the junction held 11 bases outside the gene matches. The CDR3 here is CASSSSGQNPSNYGYTF. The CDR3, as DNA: TGTGCCAGCAGTTCCTCGGGACAGAATCCTTCTAACTATGGCTACACCTTC.

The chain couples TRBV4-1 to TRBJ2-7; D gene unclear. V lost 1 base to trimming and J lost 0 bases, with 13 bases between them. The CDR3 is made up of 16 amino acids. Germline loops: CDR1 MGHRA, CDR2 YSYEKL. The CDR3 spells CASSQVAVSSSYEQYF. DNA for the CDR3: TGCGCCAGCAGCCAAGTAGCAGTTTCTAGCTCCTACGAGCAGTACTTC.

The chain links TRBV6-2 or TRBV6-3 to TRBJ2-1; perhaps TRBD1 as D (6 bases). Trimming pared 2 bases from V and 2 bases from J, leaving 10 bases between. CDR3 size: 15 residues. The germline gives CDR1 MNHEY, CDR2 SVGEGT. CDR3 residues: CASSYPTGTYNEQFF. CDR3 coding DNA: TGTGCCAGCAGTTACCCGACAGGCACCTACAATGAGCAGTTCTTC.

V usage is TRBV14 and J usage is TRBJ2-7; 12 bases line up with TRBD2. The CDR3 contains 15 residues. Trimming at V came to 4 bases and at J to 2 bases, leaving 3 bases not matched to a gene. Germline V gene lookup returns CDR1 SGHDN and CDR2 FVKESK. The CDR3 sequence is CASSLLAGGTYEQYF. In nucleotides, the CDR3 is TGTGCCAGCAGCCTTCTAGCGGGGGGGACCTACGAGCAGTACTTC. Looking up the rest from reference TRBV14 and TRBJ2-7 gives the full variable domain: EAGVTQFPSHSVIEKGQTVTLRCDPISGHDNLYWYRRVMGKEIKFLLHFVKESKQDESGMPNNRFLAERTGGTYSTLKVQPAELEDSGVYFCASSLLAGGTYEQYFGPGTRLTVT.

As DNA, the CDR3 is TGTGCCAGTAGTATAGGGGCTAGTACCGGGGAGCTGTTTTTT. It yields the protein CASSIGASTGELFF. The chain combines TRBV19 with TRBJ2-2; D gene unclear. V lost 1 base and J 5 bases, leaving 8 bases between the germline ends. Germline lookup yields CDR1 LNHDA and CDR2 SQIVND (reference sequence). The CDR3 extends over 14 amino acids.

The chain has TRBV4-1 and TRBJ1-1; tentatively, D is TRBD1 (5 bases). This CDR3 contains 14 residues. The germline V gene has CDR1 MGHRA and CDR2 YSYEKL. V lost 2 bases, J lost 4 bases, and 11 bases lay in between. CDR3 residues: CASSQTGQSTEAFF. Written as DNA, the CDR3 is TGCGCCAGCAGCCAAACGGGGCAGAGCACTGAAGCTTTCTTT.

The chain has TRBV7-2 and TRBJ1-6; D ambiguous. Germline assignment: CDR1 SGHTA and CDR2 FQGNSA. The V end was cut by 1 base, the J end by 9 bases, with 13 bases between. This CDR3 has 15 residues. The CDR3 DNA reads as TGTGCCAGCAGCTTAGTGGAGGGTTATGGTTCACCCCTCCACTTT. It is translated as CASSLVEGYGSPLHF.

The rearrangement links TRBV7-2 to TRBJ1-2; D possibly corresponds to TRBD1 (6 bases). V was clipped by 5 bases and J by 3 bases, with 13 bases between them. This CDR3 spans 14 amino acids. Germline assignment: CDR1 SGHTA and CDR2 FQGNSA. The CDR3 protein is CASSLLPGDYGYTF. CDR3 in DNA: TGTGCCAGCAGCCTTCTCCCAGGGGACTATGGCTACACCTTC.

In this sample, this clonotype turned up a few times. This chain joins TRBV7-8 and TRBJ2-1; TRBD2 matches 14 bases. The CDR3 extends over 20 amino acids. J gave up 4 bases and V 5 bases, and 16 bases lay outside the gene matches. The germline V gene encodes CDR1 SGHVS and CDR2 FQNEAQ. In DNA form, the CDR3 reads TGTGCCAGCAGCCCGAGACTAGCGGGAGGGCCCGCTTTGAGTTACAATGAGCAGTTCTTC. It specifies CASSPRLAGGPALSYNEQFF. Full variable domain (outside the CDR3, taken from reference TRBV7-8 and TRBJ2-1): GAGVSQSPRYKVAKRGQDVALRCDPISGHVSLFWYQQALGQGPEFLTYFQNEAQLDKSGLPSDRFFAERPEGSVSTLKIQRTQQEDSAVYLCASSPRLAGGPALSYNEQFFGPGTRLTVL.

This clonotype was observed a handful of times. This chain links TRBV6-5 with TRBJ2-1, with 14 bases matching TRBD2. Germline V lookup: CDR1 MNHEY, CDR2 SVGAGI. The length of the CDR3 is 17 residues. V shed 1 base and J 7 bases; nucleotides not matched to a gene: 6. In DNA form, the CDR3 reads TGTGCCAGCAGTTACTACGGGACTAGCGGGAGTGGGAATGAGCAGTTCTTC. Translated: CASSYYGTSGSGNEQFF.

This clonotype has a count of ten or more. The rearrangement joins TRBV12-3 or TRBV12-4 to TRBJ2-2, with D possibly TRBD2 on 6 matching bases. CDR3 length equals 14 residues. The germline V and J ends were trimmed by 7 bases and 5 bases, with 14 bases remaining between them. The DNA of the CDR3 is TGTGCCAGCACCTCCGGCGGGGATACCGGGGAGCTGTTTTTT. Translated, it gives CASTSGGDTGELFF.

CDR3: CASSPGMTQYF. CDR3 nucleotide sequence: TGTGCCAGCAGCCCCGGCATGACCCAGTACTTC. The rearrangement links TRBV7-9 to TRBJ2-5; D remains ambiguous. This CDR3 has 11 amino acids. V lost 5 bases, J lost 7 bases, and 8 bases lay in between. Germline CDR1 and CDR2: SEHNR and FQNEAQ (reference sequence).

The CDR3 protein is CSARVRTPRGSPLHF. The CDR3 nucleotides read TGCAGTGCTAGAGTAAGGACCCCTCGAGGTTCACCCCTCCACTTT. J is TRBJ1-6 and V is TRBV20-1, with D unresolved. The CDR3 contains 15 residues. Germline V gene data show CDR1 as DFQATT and CDR2 as SNEGSKA (reference sequence). Trimming took 1 base from V and 9 from J, leaving 16 bases between them.

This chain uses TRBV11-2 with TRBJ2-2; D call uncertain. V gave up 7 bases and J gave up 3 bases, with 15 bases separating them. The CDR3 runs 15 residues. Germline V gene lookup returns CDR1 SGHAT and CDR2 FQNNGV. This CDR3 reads CASKAGPGDTGELFF. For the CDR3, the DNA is TGTGCCAGCAAAGCCGGGCCCGGAGACACCGGGGAGCTGTTTTTT.

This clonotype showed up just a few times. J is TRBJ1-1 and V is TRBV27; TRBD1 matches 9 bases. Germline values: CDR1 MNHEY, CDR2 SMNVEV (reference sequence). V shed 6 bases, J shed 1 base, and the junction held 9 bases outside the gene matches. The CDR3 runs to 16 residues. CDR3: CASRIPGQGTNTEAFF. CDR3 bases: TGTGCCAGCAGAATACCGGGACAGGGTACGAACACTGAAGCTTTCTTT.

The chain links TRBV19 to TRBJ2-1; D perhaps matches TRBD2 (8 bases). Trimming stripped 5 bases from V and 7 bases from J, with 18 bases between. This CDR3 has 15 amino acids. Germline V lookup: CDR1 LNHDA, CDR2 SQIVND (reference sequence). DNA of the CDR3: TGTGCCAGTAGTGATAGCGGGGACAGACTGAATGAGCAGTTCTTC. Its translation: CASSDSGDRLNEQFF.

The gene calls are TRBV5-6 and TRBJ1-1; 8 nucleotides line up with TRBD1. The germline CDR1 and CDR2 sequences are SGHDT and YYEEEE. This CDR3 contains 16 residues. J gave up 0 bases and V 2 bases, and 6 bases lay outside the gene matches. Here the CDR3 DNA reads TGTGCCAGCAGCTTACCAGGGGGCTCCATGAACACTGAAGCTTTCTTT. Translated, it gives CASSLPGGSMNTEAFF.

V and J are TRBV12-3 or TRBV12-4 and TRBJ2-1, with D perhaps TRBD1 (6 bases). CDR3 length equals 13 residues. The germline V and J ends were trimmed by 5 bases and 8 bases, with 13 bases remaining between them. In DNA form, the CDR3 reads TGTGCCAGCAGTCCCGGGGACATTGATGAGCAGTTCTTC. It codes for CASSPGDIDEQFF.

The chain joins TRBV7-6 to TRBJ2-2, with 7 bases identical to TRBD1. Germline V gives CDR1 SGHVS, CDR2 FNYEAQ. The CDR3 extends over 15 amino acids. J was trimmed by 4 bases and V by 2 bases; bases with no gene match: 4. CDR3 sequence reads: CASSLKGALTGELFF. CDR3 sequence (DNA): TGTGCCAGCAGCTTAAAGGGGGCCCTCACCGGGGAGCTGTTTTTT.

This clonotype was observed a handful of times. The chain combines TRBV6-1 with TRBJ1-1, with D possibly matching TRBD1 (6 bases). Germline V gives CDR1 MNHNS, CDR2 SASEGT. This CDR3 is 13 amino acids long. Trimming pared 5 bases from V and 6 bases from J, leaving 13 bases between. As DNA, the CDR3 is TGTGCCAGCAGTCTACAGGGATATGCTGAAGCTTTCTTT. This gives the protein CASSLQGYAEAFF.

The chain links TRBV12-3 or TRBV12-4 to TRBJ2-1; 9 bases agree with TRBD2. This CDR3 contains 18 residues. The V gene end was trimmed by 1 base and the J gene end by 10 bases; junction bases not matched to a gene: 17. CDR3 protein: CASSLVPSVAGVWGEQFF. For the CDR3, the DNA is TGTGCCAGCAGTTTAGTACCGTCGGTAGCGGGAGTTTGGGGGGAGCAGTTCTTC.

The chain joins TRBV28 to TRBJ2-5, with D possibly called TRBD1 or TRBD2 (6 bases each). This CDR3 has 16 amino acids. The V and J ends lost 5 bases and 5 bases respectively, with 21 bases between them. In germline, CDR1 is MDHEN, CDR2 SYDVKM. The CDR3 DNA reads TGTGCCAGCAGTCCGCCGGGGGCGGGAAGGGGGGAGACCCAGTACTTC. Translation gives CASSPPGAGRGETQYF. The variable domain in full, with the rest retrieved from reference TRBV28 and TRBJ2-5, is DVKVTQSSRYLVKRTGEKVFLECVQDMDHENMFWYRQDPGLGLRLIYFSYDVKMKEKGDIPEGYSVSREKKERFSLILESASTNQTSMYLCASSPPGAGRGETQYFGPGTRLLVL.